This T cell receptor (beta chain) was sequenced during a study of human CD8 memory T cell subsets. A UMI-labeled 5' RACE approach was the method that produced the TCR beta libraries. Per the study methods: Each TCR beta library had roughly 2,700 to 20,000 functional CDR3 beta clonotypes. Reprocessing the 5' RACE reads, TCRdb reports a single entry for every CDR3 protein and omits DNA. The V and J calls reflect TCRdb's pipeline rather than the authors' work. This sample's table reports roughly 7,000 distinct CDR3 sequences. Study observations and caveats: Precursor exhausted T cells shared very few clonotypes with stem-like memory T cells. Both stem-like memory T cells and precursor exhausted T cells showed comparably high diversity, which set them apart from effector memory cells.

RNA was obtained from duplicate vials of over 120,000 sorted CD8+ T cells per subset. In germline, CDR1 is MGHRA, CDR2 YSYEKL. The CDR3 length is 16 residues. Comments on this clonotype: The target antigen is unknown.

Sequenced sample: CD8+ T cells from PBMCs. This TCR was sampled from a human donor in good health. V gene TRBV4-1 combines with J gene TRBJ2-1; TCRdb lists TRBD1, though no DNA is available to test this call. The CDR3 sequence is CASSSTPGRAYNEQFF.